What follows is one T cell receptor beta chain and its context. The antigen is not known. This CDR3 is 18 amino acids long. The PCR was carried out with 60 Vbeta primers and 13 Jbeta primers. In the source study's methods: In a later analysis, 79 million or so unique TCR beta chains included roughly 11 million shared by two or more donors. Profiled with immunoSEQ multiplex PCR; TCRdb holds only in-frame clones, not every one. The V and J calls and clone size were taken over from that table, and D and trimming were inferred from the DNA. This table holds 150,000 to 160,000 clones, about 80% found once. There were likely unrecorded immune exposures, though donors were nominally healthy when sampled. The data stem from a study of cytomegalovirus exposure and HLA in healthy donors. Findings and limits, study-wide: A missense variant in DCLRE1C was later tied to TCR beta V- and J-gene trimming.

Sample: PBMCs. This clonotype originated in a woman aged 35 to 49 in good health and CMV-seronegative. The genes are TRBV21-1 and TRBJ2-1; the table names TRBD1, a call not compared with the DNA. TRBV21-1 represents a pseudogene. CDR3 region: CASSNVEGHFWLWNEQFF. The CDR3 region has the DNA TGTGCCAGCAGCAATGTTGAAGGACATTTTTGGCTCTGGAATGAGCAGTTCTTC.